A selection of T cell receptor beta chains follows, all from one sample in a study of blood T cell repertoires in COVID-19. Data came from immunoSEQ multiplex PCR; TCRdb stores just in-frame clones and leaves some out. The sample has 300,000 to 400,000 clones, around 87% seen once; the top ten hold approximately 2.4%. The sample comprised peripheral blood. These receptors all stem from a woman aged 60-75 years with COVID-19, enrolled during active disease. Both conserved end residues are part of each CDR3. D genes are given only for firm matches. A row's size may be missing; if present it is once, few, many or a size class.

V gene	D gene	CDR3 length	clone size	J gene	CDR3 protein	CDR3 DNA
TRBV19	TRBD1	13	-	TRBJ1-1	CASREDRGTEAFF	TGTGCCAGTAGGGAAGACAGGGGCACTGAAGCTTTCTTT
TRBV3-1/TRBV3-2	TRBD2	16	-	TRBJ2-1	CASSSLGASGVSEQFF	TGTGCCAGCAGTTCCCTGGGGGCTAGCGGGGTCAGTGAGCAGTTCTTC
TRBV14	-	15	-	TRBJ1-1	CASSQDTGVGTEAFF	TGTGCCAGCAGCCAAGATACCGGGGTGGGGACTGAAGCTTTCTTT
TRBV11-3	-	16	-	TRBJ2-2	CASSFSAGANTGELFF	TGTGCCAGCAGCTTCAGCGCGGGCGCGAACACCGGGGAGCTGTTTTTT
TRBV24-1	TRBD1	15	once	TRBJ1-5	CATSDPTGDERAQHF	TGTGCCACCAGTGATCCTACAGGGGACGAGAGAGCCCAGCATTTT
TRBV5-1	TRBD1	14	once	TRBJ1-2	CASSSQGASDGYTF	TGCGCCAGCAGCAGCCAGGGGGCCTCGGATGGCTACACCTTC
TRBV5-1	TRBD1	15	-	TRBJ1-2	CASSPGTGGRYGYTF	TGCGCCAGCAGCCCGGGGACAGGGGGCAGGTATGGCTACACCTTC
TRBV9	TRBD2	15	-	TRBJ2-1	CASSRSGGANNEQFF	TGTGCCAGCAGCCGGAGCGGGGGGGCCAACAATGAGCAGTTCTTC
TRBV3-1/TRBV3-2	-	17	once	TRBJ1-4	CASSSMGGGLRNEKLFF	TGTGCCAGCAGCTCAATGGGGGGAGGTCTCCGTAATGAAAAACTGTTTTTT
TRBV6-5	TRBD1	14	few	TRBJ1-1	CASVGPWTGTEAFF	TGTGCCAGCGTGGGCCCGTGGACAGGGACTGAAGCTTTCTTT
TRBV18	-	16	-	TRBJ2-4	CASSPRGGIAKNIQYF	TGTGCCAGCTCACCAAGGGGGGGCATAGCCAAAAACATTCAGTACTTC
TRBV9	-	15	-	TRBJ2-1	CASSFGLGPLSEQFF	TGTGCCAGCAGCTTTGGGTTGGGCCCCTTAAGTGAGCAGTTCTTC
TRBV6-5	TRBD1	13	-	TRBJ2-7	CASRQAQGHEQYF	TGTGCCAGCAGACAAGCACAGGGGCACGAGCAGTACTTC
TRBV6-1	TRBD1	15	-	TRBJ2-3	CASSEVGTGSDTQYF	TGTGCCAGCAGTGAAGTCGGGACAGGGTCCGATACGCAGTATTTT
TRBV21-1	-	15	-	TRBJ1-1	CASSKDDRLNTEAFF	TGTGCCAGCAGCAAAGACGACAGATTGAACACTGAAGCTTTCTTT
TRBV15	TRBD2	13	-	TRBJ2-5	CATSSAGRETQYF	TGTGCCACCAGCAGCGCCGGGAGGGAGACCCAGTACTTC
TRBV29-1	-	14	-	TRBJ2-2	CSALADLGGRELFF	TGCAGCGCCCTGGCGGATCTCGGAGGCAGGGAGCTGTTTTTT
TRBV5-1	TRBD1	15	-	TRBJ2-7	CASSLAGTGGYEQYF	TGCGCCAGCAGCTTGGCCGGGACAGGGGGCTACGAGCAGTACTTC
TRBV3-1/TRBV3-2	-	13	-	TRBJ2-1	CASSRRGGNEQFF	TGTGCCAGCAGCCGCCGGGGTGGCAATGAGCAGTTCTTC
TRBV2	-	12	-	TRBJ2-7	CASSDNFYEQYF	TGTGCCAGCAGTGACAATTTTTACGAGCAGTACTTC
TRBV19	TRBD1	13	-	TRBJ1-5	CASRGTGVQPQHF	TGTGCCAGTAGAGGGACAGGGGTTCAGCCCCAGCATTTT
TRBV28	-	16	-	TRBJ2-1	CASSFPDRASYNEQFF	TGTGCCAGCAGCTTCCCGGACAGAGCTTCCTACAATGAGCAGTTCTTC
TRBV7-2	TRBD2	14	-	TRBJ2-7	CASSLRGNSYEQYF	TGTGCCAGCAGCTTGCGGGGGAACTCCTACGAGCAGTACTTC
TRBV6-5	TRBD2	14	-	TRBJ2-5	CASRPPGGPETQYF	TGTGCCAGCCGACCCCCGGGGGGGCCGGAGACCCAGTACTTC
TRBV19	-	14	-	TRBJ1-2	CASSLPGLPWDYTF	TGTGCCAGTAGTCTTCCGGGACTCCCCTGGGACTACACCTTC
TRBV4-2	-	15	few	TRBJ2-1	CASSQDPGRGNEQFF	TGTGCCAGCAGCCAAGATCCTGGACGGGGCAATGAGCAGTTCTTC
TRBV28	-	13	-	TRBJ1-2	CASSPDRVRGYTF	TGTGCCAGCAGCCCGGACAGAGTCCGGGGCTACACCTTC
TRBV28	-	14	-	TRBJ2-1	CASNLRDKQNEQFF	TGTGCCAGCAACCTACGGGACAAGCAAAATGAGCAGTTCTTC
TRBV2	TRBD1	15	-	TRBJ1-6	CASDPGQYYNSPLHF	TGTGCCAGCGACCCGGGACAGTACTATAATTCACCCCTCCACTTT
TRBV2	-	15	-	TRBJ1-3	CASSEQGAQGNTIYF	TGTGCCAGCAGTGAACAAGGGGCGCAAGGAAACACCATATATTTT
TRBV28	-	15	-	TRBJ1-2	CASETYGGQDYGYTF	TGTGCCAGCGAAACCTATGGGGGACAAGACTATGGCTACACCTTC
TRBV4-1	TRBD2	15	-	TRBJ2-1	CASSQSSGGRDEQFF	TGCGCCAGCAGCCAATCTAGCGGGGGGAGGGATGAGCAGTTCTTC
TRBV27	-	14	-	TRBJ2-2	CASSRTTNTGELFF	TGTGCCAGCAGTCGAACAACGAACACCGGGGAGCTGTTTTTT
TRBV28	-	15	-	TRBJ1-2	CASRPTGAPTRGYTF	TGTGCCAGCAGACCCACAGGAGCCCCCACGAGGGGCTACACCTTC
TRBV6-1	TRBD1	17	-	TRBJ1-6	CASSGTGARSYNSPLHF	TGTGCCAGCAGTGGGACAGGGGCCCGATCATATAATTCACCCCTCCACTTT
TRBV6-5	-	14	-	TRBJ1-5	CASSYSRRDQPQHF	TGTGCCAGCAGTTACTCGAGGAGGGATCAGCCCCAGCATTTT
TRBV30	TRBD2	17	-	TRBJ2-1	CAWSVFSGGASYNEQFF	TGTGCCTGGAGTGTATTTAGCGGGGGGGCGTCCTACAATGAGCAGTTCTTC
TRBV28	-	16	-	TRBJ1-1	CASSSGGAPGVTEAFF	TGTGCCAGCAGTAGCGGGGGGGCACCGGGGGTCACTGAAGCTTTCTTT
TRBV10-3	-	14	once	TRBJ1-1	CAISERDTNTEAFF	TGTGCCATCAGTGAGCGGGACACGAACACTGAAGCTTTCTTT
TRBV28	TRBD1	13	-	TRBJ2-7	CASRDRGRDEQYF	TGTGCCAGCAGGGACAGGGGGCGCGACGAGCAGTACTTC
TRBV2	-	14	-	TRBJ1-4	CASIVSGSNEKLFF	TGTGCCAGCATAGTCTCAGGATCTAATGAAAAACTGTTTTTT
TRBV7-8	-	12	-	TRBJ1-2	CASSPGSRGYTF	TGTGCCAGCAGCCCGGGATCGAGGGGCTACACCTTC
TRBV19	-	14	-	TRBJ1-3	CASSVTSTGNTIYF	TGTGCCAGTAGTGTGACATCAACTGGAAACACCATATATTTT
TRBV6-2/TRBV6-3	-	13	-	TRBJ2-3	CASSPVAADTQYF	TGTGCCAGCAGCCCAGTTGCGGCTGATACGCAGTATTTT
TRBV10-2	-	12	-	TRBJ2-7	CASSDERYEQYF	TGCGCCAGCAGTGACGAGAGGTACGAGCAGTACTTC
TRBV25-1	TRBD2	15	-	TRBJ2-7	CASSPVPGGSYEQYF	TGTGCCAGCAGCCCAGTCCCGGGGGGGTCCTACGAGCAGTACTTC
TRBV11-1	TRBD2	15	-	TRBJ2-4	CASSLTGTSGHIQYF	TGTGCCAGCAGCTTGACCGGGACTAGCGGGCACATTCAGTACTTC